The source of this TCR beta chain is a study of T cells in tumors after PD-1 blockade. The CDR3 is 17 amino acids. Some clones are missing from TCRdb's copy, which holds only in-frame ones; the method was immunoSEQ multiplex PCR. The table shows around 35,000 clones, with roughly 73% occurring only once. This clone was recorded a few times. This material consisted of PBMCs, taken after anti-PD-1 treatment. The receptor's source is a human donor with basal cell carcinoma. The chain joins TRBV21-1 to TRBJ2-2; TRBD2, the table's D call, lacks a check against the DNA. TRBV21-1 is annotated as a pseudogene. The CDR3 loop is CASSKSESGKNTGELFF. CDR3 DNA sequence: TGTGCCAGCAGCAAAAGCGAAAGCGGTAAGAACACCGGGGAGCTGTTTTTT.